This T cell receptor beta chain was sequenced during a study of blood T cells in healthy people across ages. Alongside a J-beta primer mix, a sample-barcoded 5' primer served in a second PCR lasting roughly 6 to 11 cycles. From the 5' RACE reads, TCRdb called clonotypes with MiXCR, one entry per CDR3 protein. The sample contains 720,000 or so distinct CDR3 sequences, 40% to 45% of which appear only once. V dropped 5 bases and J dropped 2; count of bases not matched to a gene: 13. The CDR3 totals 17 residues. Germline V gene sequence: CDR1 SGHVS, CDR2 FQNEAQ. No fewer than 6 million PBMCs went into each sample. As to this clonotype: What it binds is not known. A much larger clone differs by one base, so this may be a read error.

Study conclusions and caveats: The unsorted PBMCs prevented any conclusive comparison of naive versus antigen-experienced cells. Estimates of total diversity, which came from one million sequenced T cells, were considered to be underestimates.

The sequence was collected from a man aged 80 or over in good health. Source material: blood. The V gene is TRBV7-8, the J gene TRBJ2-3; TRBD1 matches 7 bases. CDR3 bases: TGTGCCAGCAGCAAACTCGCAGTGGACAGGAACACAGATACGCAGTATTTT. Encoded protein: CASSKLAVDRNTDTQYF.